One sample yielded the 29 T cell receptor beta chains listed below, sequenced in a study of cytomegalovirus exposure and HLA in healthy donors. The PCR had 60 Vbeta and 13 Jbeta primers. Some clones are missing from TCRdb's copy, which holds only in-frame ones; the method was immunoSEQ multiplex PCR. Among about 150,000 clones listed, roughly 70% were seen once. The specimen sequenced was PBMCs. All receptors derive from a woman in her thirties or forties in good health and CMV-seronegative.

For this clone: One junction end disagrees with the germline gene, perhaps due to a read error. This sequence joins TRBV29-1 and TRBJ1-1; 9 bases map to TRBD1. Germline V gene sequence: CDR1 SQVTM, CDR2 ANQGSEA. There are 13 residues in the CDR3. CDR3 sequence (DNA): TGCAACGTTGGGGGGACAGGGACCACTGAAGCTTTCTTT. Translation gives CNVGGTGTTEAFF.

The chain has TRBV19 and TRBJ2-7, with unresolved D. Trimming pared 3 bases from V and 6 bases from J, leaving 12 bases between. Germline-derived CDR1 and CDR2 are LNHDA and SQIVND (reference sequence). The CDR3 runs to 13 residues. CDR3 amino acids: CASSISTRSEQYF. CDR3 DNA: TGTGCCAGTAGTATCAGTACCAGATCCGAGCAGTACTTC.

The sample holds one count of this clone. The CDR3 DNA follows: TGTGCTAGTGGTTTGGCCGGAAACAGGGATCGTCAGCCCCAGCATTTT. Amino acid sequence: CASGLAGNRDRQPQHF. This chain joins TRBV12-5 and TRBJ1-5; D possibly corresponds to TRBD1 (6 bases). Germline-derived CDR1 and CDR2 are LGHNT and FRNRAP. The CDR3 sequence is 16 residues long. Between the trimmed V and J ends, which lost 1 base and 6 bases, there was a span of 16 bases. The full variable domain, its missing parts supplied by reference TRBV12-5 and TRBJ1-5, is DARVTQTPRHKVTEMGQEVTMRCQPILGHNTVFWYRQTMMQGLELLAYFRNRAPLDDSGMPKDRFSAEMPDATLATLKIQPSEPRDSAVYFCASGLAGNRDRQPQHFGDGTRLSIL.

J is TRBJ2-1 and V is TRBV7-8; 16 nucleotides line up with TRBD2. CDR1 SGHVS and CDR2 FQNEAQ come from the germline V gene. Trimming cost V 10 bases and J 6 bases; bases outside gene matches: 18. CDR3 length: 19 amino acids. The DNA of the CDR3 is TGTGCCACCAAACCGGGACTAGCGGGGGGGCCGCATTCTAGCAATGAGCAGTTCTTC. Protein product: CATKPGLAGGPHSSNEQFF.

This clone was seen just once. This chain links TRBV5-1 with TRBJ2-1; D is uncertain. From germline, CDR1 is SGHRS and CDR2 YFSETQ. V shed 1 base and J shed 8 bases, with 7 bases lying between them. The CDR3 has 12 residues. The CDR3 nucleotides are TGCGCCAGCAGCTTGCGGTCTGATGAGCAGTTCTTC. This gives the protein CASSLRSDEQFF. The full variable domain, in which reference TRBV5-1 and TRBJ2-1 provide the parts outside the CDR3, is KAGVTQTPRYLIKTRGQQVTLSCSPISGHRSVSWYQQTPGQGLQFLFEYFSETQRNKGNFPGRFSGRQFSNSRSEMNVSTLELGDSALYLCASSLRSDEQFFGPGTRLTVL.

This clone was observed a single time. CDR3 amino acids: CASSPDLSGGARDTQYF. The CDR3 nucleotides are TGTGCCAGCAGCCCAGATCTTAGCGGGGGGGCCAGAGATACGCAGTATTTT. The rearrangement joins TRBV13 to TRBJ2-3, with 11 bases that match TRBD2. CDR1 is PRHDT, CDR2 FYEKMQ, per germline (reference sequence). The CDR3 is 17 amino acids. Germline trimming cut 5 bases from V and 5 bases from J; bases unmatched to any gene: 12.

This chain links TRBV4-1 with TRBJ2-7, with D hard to call. Per the germline V gene, CDR1 is MGHRA and CDR2 is YSYEKL. With 1 base removed from V and 2 bases from J, the gap between germline ends came to 12 bases. This CDR3 spans 15 amino acids. CDR3 loop: CASSQGPLYPYEQYF. The CDR3 DNA reads TGCGCCAGCAGCCAAGGCCCACTATACCCCTACGAGCAGTACTTC.

A remark on this clone: The junction differs from germline at one of its ends, possibly a read error. This chain joins TRBV7-9 and TRBJ2-1, with D unresolved. CDR1 and CDR2 from the germline V gene are SEHNR and FQNEAQ (reference sequence). CDR3 length: 12 amino acids. This CDR3 reads CSSSPPGSEQFF. The CDR3 nucleotides are TGTTCCAGCAGCCCGCCTGGTAGTGAGCAGTTCTTC.

The chain recombines TRBV19 with TRBJ2-5; 9 nucleotides align to TRBD1. The end of the DNA is better explained by TRBJ2-7, so the J call may be wrong. Germline V CDR1 and CDR2: LNHDA, SQIVND (reference sequence). The CDR3 sequence is 13 residues long. CDR3 residues: CASRPGQGSEQYF. The CDR3 DNA sequence: TGTGCCAGTAGGCCGGGACAGGGAAGCGAGCAGTACTTC.

The rearrangement uses TRBV19 and TRBJ1-5, with D possibly being TRBD1 (5 bases). Per the germline V gene, CDR1 is LNHDA and CDR2 is SQIVND (reference sequence). The CDR3 totals 14 residues. V lost 6 bases and J lost 9, with 18 bases in between. In DNA form, the CDR3 reads TGTGCCAGTAGCCTCTTGTGGGGGGAATCGCCCCAGCATTTT. Translating gives CASSLLWGESPQHF.

The CDR3 sequence: CASSERDRSTGELFF. The CDR3 nucleotides are TGTGCCAGCAGTGAGAGGGACAGGTCGACCGGGGAGCTGTTTTTT. J is TRBJ2-2 and V is TRBV2; 8 nucleotides line up with TRBD1. The CDR3 runs 15 residues. CDR1 SNHLY and CDR2 FYNNEI come from the germline V gene. V dropped 3 bases and J dropped 5; count of bases not matched to a gene: 5.

The V and J genes are TRBV5-5 and TRBJ1-4; no reliable D call. Germline V gives CDR1 SGHKS, CDR2 YYEKEE (reference sequence). The germline V and J ends were trimmed by 4 bases and 4 bases, with 14 bases remaining between them. The CDR3 extends over 15 amino acids. CDR3 protein: CASSPREQINEKLFF. The CDR3 region has the DNA TGTGCCAGCAGCCCTCGGGAACAGATTAATGAAAAACTGTTTTTT. Full variable domain (rest looked up from reference TRBV5-5 and TRBJ1-4): DAGVTQSPTHLIKTRGQQVTLRCSPISGHKSVSWYQQVLGQGPQFIFQYYEKEERGRGNFPDRFSARQFPNYSSELNVNALLLGDSALYLCASSPREQINEKLFFGSGTQLSVL.

About this clone itself: An end of the junction differs from the germline gene, which may be a read error. Within the sample, other DNA sequences also encode this same CDR3. The J gene is TRBJ2-3, the V gene TRBV4-2; a weak D match, TRBD2 (6 bases). Per germline, CDR1 LGHNA and CDR2 YNFKEQ. The CDR3 sequence is 16 residues long. Written as DNA, the CDR3 is TGTGCCAGCAGTCAAGTGCCGGGACTTTACACAGATACGCAGTATTTT. Protein sequence: CASSQVPGLYTDTQYF.

This clone was detected only a few times. The V call is TRBV6-1, the J call TRBJ2-7; 8 positions match TRBD2. With 11 bases clipped from V and 4 bases from J, the junction kept 13 bases outside the gene matches. CDR3 length: 14 residues. Germline values: CDR1 MNHNS, CDR2 SASEGT. CDR3 sequence reads: CAAHSAGGDYEQYF. In DNA, the CDR3 is TGTGCCGCCCACTCCGCGGGGGGTGATTACGAGCAGTACTTC.

V and J are TRBV6-5 and TRBJ2-7; 8 nucleotides agree with TRBD1. V lost 6 bases, J lost 0 bases, and 7 bases stayed unmatched. CDR1 is MNHEY, CDR2 SVGAGI, per germline. The CDR3 extends over 15 amino acids. The CDR3 region is CASSKGQDSSYEQYF. The DNA for the CDR3 is TGTGCCAGCAGCAAGGGACAGGATAGCTCCTACGAGCAGTACTTC.

This chain links TRBV2 with TRBJ2-7; 7 bases map to TRBD1. Germline values: CDR1 SNHLY, CDR2 FYNNEI. Trimming removed 11 bases from V and 4 bases from J; junction bases left unmatched: 17. The CDR3 contains 15 residues. CDR3 sequence reads: CASENPGQPNYEQYF. The CDR3 DNA follows: TGTGCCTCCGAAAATCCGGGACAGCCCAATTACGAGCAGTACTTC.

This sequence joins TRBV5-1 and TRBJ1-1, with 8 bases fitting TRBD1. The germline V gene has CDR1 SGHRS and CDR2 YFSETQ. CDR3 length equals 12 residues. V gave up 8 bases and J gave up 4 bases; unmatched junction bases: 4. Here the CDR3 reads CASRDRPTEAFF. CDR3 in DNA: TGCGCCAGTCGGGACAGGCCCACTGAAGCTTTCTTT. Full variable domain (rest looked up from reference TRBV5-1 and TRBJ1-1): KAGVTQTPRYLIKTRGQQVTLSCSPISGHRSVSWYQQTPGQGLQFLFEYFSETQRNKGNFPGRFSGRQFSNSRSEMNVSTLELGDSALYLCASRDRPTEAFFGQGTRLTVV.

The chain couples TRBV6-1 to TRBJ2-7, with TRBD1 as a possible D gene (6 bases). Germline CDR1 and CDR2: MNHNS and SASEGT. The CDR3 has 14 residues. Trimming removed 3 bases from V and 6 bases from J, with 15 bases in between. The CDR3 sequence: CASSEAGARTEQYF. The CDR3 region has the DNA TGTGCCAGCAGTGAGGCAGGGGCGCGAACCGAGCAGTACTTC.

The chain is built from TRBV7-9 and TRBJ1-5; D gene ambiguous. Germline-derived CDR1 and CDR2 are SEHNR and FQNEAQ (reference sequence). This CDR3 comprises 12 residues. Trimming removed 4 bases from V and 7 bases from J, with 8 bases in between. CDR3 sequence reads: CASSYREQPQHF. DNA for the CDR3: TGTGCCAGCAGCTACCGGGAGCAGCCCCAGCATTTT.

The chain joins TRBV6-1 to TRBJ2-7; D is perhaps TRBD2 (7 bases). The CDR3 is made up of 16 amino acids. The V gene's germline CDR1 is MNHNS and CDR2 SASEGT. V lost 3 bases to trimming and J lost 3 bases, with 18 bases between them. This chain's CDR3 is CASSDGWGGGFYEQYF. CDR3 in DNA: TGTGCCAGCAGTGATGGCTGGGGGGGCGGCTTCTACGAGCAGTACTTC.

The V and J genes are TRBV2 and TRBJ2-2; TRBD2 aligns across 7 bases. V shed 8 bases, J shed 6 bases, and the junction held 9 bases outside the gene matches. The CDR3 extends over 14 amino acids. Looked up from germline, CDR1 is SNHLY and CDR2 is FYNNEI. This CDR3 reads CASGLWTSPGELFF. For the CDR3, the DNA is TGTGCCAGCGGGCTCTGGACTAGTCCCGGGGAGCTGTTTTTT.

In DNA, the CDR3 is TGTGCCAGCAGCTTGGGGGGTGGGGGGATACCCATGAACACTGAAGCTTTCTTT. As protein: CASSLGGGGIPMNTEAFF. The rearrangement uses TRBV5-4 and TRBJ1-1, with D possibly being TRBD1 (5 bases). The V end was cut by 0 bases, the J end by 0 bases, with 18 bases between. CDR1 SGHNT and CDR2 YYREEE come from the germline V gene (reference sequence). The CDR3 sequence is 18 residues long.

The V call is TRBV5-1, the J call TRBJ2-7, with D possibly TRBD2 on 6 matching bases. V shed 4 bases and J shed 5 bases, with 19 bases lying between them. Germline CDR1 is SGHRS and CDR2 is YFSETQ. The CDR3 covers 15 residues. The CDR3 bases are TGCGCCAGCAGCCCAGACGGAGGGCCAAGGAACGAGCAGTACTTC. Amino acids: CASSPDGGPRNEQYF.

This rearrangement joins TRBV2 to TRBJ2-2; 7 bases match TRBD1. CDR1 is SNHLY and CDR2 is FYNNEI in the germline V gene. With 10 bases clipped from V and 6 bases from J, the junction kept 8 bases outside the gene matches. The CDR3 consists of 13 residues. The CDR3 DNA reads as TGTGCCACCTCCTCCCAGGGGGCCGGGGAGCTGTTTTTT. Translating it yields CATSSQGAGELFF.

This clone came up once. The chain joins TRBV10-1 to TRBJ2-1; 9 positions match TRBD2. V shed 0 bases, J shed 7 bases, and the junction held 7 bases outside the gene matches. The CDR3 is 16 residues long. Germline assignment: CDR1 WNHNN and CDR2 SYGVQD (reference sequence). The CDR3 DNA sequence: TGCGCCAGCAGTGAGTCTAGCGGGAGTTCTGGGAATGAGCAGTTCTTC. Its protein is CASSESSGSSGNEQFF.

The DNA for the CDR3 is TGTGCCAGTAGTCGGATGCCAGGGATGCATGGCTACACCTTC. Translating gives CASSRMPGMHGYTF. V and J are TRBV19 and TRBJ1-2; D may be TRBD1 (5 bases). This CDR3 spans 14 amino acids. V was pared by 5 bases and J by 6 bases, with 16 bases between. Germline V CDR1 and CDR2: LNHDA, SQIVND (reference sequence).

This clone was counted between two and nine times. V and J are TRBV7-9 and TRBJ1-1; 8 nucleotides line up with TRBD1. CDR1 is SEHNR, CDR2 FQNEAQ, per germline (reference sequence). This CDR3 has 16 residues. V was pared by 2 bases and J by 6 bases, with 11 bases of the junction left unmatched. The DNA of the CDR3 is TGTGCCAGCAGCTTATGGGCAGGGGGCGGGATGGCTGAAGCTTTCTTT. Translated: CASSLWAGGGMAEAFF.

V gene TRBV7-9 combines with J gene TRBJ1-1; 11 bases match TRBD1. Germline CDR1 reads SEHNR; CDR2 reads FQNEAQ (reference sequence). The CDR3 loop spans 15 amino acids. V dropped 2 bases and J dropped 4; count of bases not matched to a gene: 3. The CDR3 DNA follows: TGTGCCAGCAGCTTAACAGGGACAGGGGGCACTGAAGCTTTCTTT. Translating it yields CASSLTGTGGTEAFF.

This rearrangement joins TRBV18 to TRBJ1-2; 7 positions match TRBD1. From germline, CDR1 is KGHSH and CDR2 LQKENI. CDR3 length equals 13 residues. V trimming: 8 bases; J trimming: 6 bases; junction bases outside the gene matches: 9. The CDR3 DNA sequence: TGTGCCAGCCGACGACAGGGAGAGGATGGCTACACCTTC. This translates into CASRRQGEDGYTF.